A selection of T cell receptor beta chains follows, all from one sample in a study of graft-versus-host responses after intestinal transplantation. Assay used: immunoSEQ multiplex PCR; TCRdb lists only in-frame clones, some missing. The sample has about 15,000 clones; just under 75% are singletons. This specimen consisted of ileum tissue, obtained 14 days after transplant. These receptor sequences come from a human patient who received an intestinal transplant, so some T cells may come from the graft donor. Both conserved end residues are part of each CDR3. Each record gives: D gene, V gene, clone size, J gene, CDR3 DNA, CDR3 protein. D genes are given only for firm matches. Size is stated for part of the rows, as once, few or many counts, or as a class when the clone is expanded.

>TRBD1|TRBV4-1|once|TRBJ2-7
TGCGCCAGCAGCCACTTTAGGACAGGCCTGCCCTACGAGCAGTACTTC
CASSHFRTGLPYEQYF
>TRBD2|TRBV5-1|once|TRBJ2-3
TGCGCCAGCAGCTGGACTAGCGGGAGCCCAGATACGCAGTATTTT
CASSWTSGSPDTQYF
>TRBD2|TRBV4-1|once|TRBJ2-1
TGCGCCAGCAGCCAAGTTGAGAAGGGAGGGGCCCTGCAGTTCTTC
CASSQVEKGGALQFF
>NA|TRBV29-1|NA|TRBJ1-3
TGCAGCGTTGTGGACCAGGGAAACACCATATATTTT
CSVVDQGNTIYF
>TRBD2|TRBV6-1|NA|TRBJ2-3
TGTGCCAGCAGGGCCAGCGGGGGGGCCTTAGATACGCAGTATTTT
CASRASGGALDTQYF
>NA|TRBV6-5|once|TRBJ2-7
TGTGCCAGCAGTTACATGGGAAGCTCCTACGAGCAGTACTTC
CASSYMGSSYEQYF
>TRBD1|TRBV19|few|TRBJ1-2
TGTGCCAGTAGTAAAGGGGGCGAAGTTTATAATGGCTACACCTTC
CASSKGGEVYNGYTF
>NA|TRBV19|NA|TRBJ2-1
TGTGCCAGTAGCCCGACTTCTAGCTCCTACAATGAGCAGTTCTTC
CASSPTSSSYNEQFF
>NA|TRBV5-1|NA|TRBJ1-1
TGCGCCAGCAGCTTGTCTTCGCCGGGGGCAACTGAAGCTTTCTTT
CASSLSSPGATEAFF
>NA|TRBV30|NA|TRBJ2-1
TGTGCCTGGTCTAGCCTACTCACTCCGAACTCCTACAATGAGCAGTTCTTC
CAWSSLLTPNSYNEQFF
>NA|TRBV5-6|NA|TRBJ2-7
TGTGCCAGCAGTTGGGGCAGCTTCTACGAGCAGTACTTC
CASSWGSFYEQYF